This T cell receptor beta chain was retrieved from a study of shared clonotypes between healthy human individuals. General study findings and limits: Measured sharing among donors was expected to vary with sequencing depth. In several donors, about 5% of naive CD4 clonotypes appeared in common.

It was at deep level that the assay was run. In the authors' methods: ImmunoSEQ output lacked quality scores and full-length reads, limiting matched filtering. The data were produced by immunoSEQ multiplex PCR, yet TCRdb's version contains in-frame clones alone and is incomplete. The V and J calls and clone size were taken over from that table, and D and trimming were inferred from the DNA. The sample has about 1.5 million clones, nearly 99% seen once. The CDR3 contains 14 residues. Germline values: CDR1 MNHNS, CDR2 SASEGT. The J segment lost 7 bases and the V segment lost 4 bases, leaving 6 bases of the junction unmatched. Note on this clone: As yet, its antigen is unknown.

The TCR originated in a man aged 25-40 years in good health. The genes are TRBV6-1 and TRBJ2-3; TRBD2 matches at 9 bases. The specimen sequenced was naive CD4+ T cells sorted from blood. This sample's subset: CD45RA+ positively selected. CDR3 residues: CASSGLAGYHTQYF. CDR3 coding DNA: TGTGCCAGCAGTGGGCTAGCGGGGTACCATACGCAGTATTTT.